This entry lists 2 T cell receptor beta chains sequenced from one sample in a study of cytomegalovirus exposure and HLA in healthy donors. PCR involved 60 Vbeta and 13 Jbeta primers. Generated by immunoSEQ multiplex PCR, the TCRdb table keeps only in-frame clones and is missing some. The table lists fewer than 250,000 clones, over 75% of them singletons, with under 0.25% in the top ten. The sequenced sample consisted of PBMCs. The receptor set was obtained from a girl aged 2-10 years in good health and CMV-seronegative.

The V and J genes are TRBV5-1 and TRBJ1-1; D gene ambiguous. This CDR3 is 15 amino acids long. Trimming cost V 6 bases and J 1 base, with 16 bases left between them. Germline V gives CDR1 SGHRS, CDR2 YFSETQ. CDR3 DNA: TGCGCCAGCACCCTAGGGCGGGGTCGGAACACTGAAGCTTTCTTT. Its translation is CASTLGRGRNTEAFF.

The genes are TRBV4-1 and TRBJ1-2, with 10 bases identical to TRBD1. The CDR3 loop spans 13 amino acids. CDR1 is MGHRA, CDR2 YSYEKL, per germline. V dropped 2 bases and J dropped 8; count of bases not matched to a gene: 2. CDR3 protein: CASSQPTGGGYTF. The DNA for the CDR3 is TGCGCCAGCAGCCAACCGACAGGGGGCGGCTACACCTTC.